The present entry profiles one TCR beta chain with its context. It lacks a known antigen. The record has no base qualities; no much larger clone is one base away. From V the trimming removes 7 bases and from J it removes 7 bases, while the gene matches leave 10 bases of the junction unaccounted for. Per the germline V gene (reference sequence), WNHNN is the CDR1 and SYGVQD is the CDR2. Its CDR3 holds 14 amino acids, cysteine through phenylalanine. Here the CDR3 DNA is all that survives: 42 bases in frame from base 1. The data derive from a study of control samples from healthy donors and cancer patients (dated by TCRdb to 2020 to 2021). Library creation used the immunoSEQ multiplex PCR assay. The immuneACCESS repertoire file appears here via TCRdb, limited to in-frame rearrangements. These files lack a portion of the clones; in checked studies, under half of the deficit traces to unresolved V genes, and the cause of the others is not known. For this sample the table gives about 92,000 clones, of which approximately 78% were detected only once. The ten biggest clones cover 8.5% to 10% of the sample.

The chain was built from TRBV10-1 and TRBJ2-5; 9 nucleotides in the junction match TRBD2. This sequence was found in a woman aged 60-70 years in good health. The specimen was blood. The CDR3 sequence is CASNPGLAEGTQYF. The nucleotide sequence reads TGCGCCAGCAATCCGGGACTAGCAGAGGGGACCCAGTACTTC.